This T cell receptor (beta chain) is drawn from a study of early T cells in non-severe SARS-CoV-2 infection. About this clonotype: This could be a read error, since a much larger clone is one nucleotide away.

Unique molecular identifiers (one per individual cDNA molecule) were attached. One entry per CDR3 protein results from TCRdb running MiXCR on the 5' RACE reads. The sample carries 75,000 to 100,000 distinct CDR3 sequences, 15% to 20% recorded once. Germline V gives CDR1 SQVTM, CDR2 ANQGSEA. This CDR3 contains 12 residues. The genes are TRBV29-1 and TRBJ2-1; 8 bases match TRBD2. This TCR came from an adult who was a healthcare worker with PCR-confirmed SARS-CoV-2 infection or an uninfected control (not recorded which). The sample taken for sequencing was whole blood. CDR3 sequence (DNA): TGCTGCGGTATGGGACTAGACGGAGGGCAGTTCTTC. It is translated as CCGMGLDGGQFF.